This T cell receptor (beta chain) emerged from a study of HIV-infected patients and healthy controls. Reverse transcription used about 510 ng RNA and constant-region primers for alpha and beta. Alpha and beta chain libraries were made separately by chain-specific third strand synthesis with multiplexing indices. Each molecule carried a 12-nucleotide identifier made of two joined random hexamers added before amplification. TCRdb reanalysed the 5' RACE reads using MiXCR and keeps one entry per CDR3 protein. In the table there are under 20,000 distinct CDR3 sequences, approximately 7% of which are singletons. General observations from the study: CMV-associated CDR3s mostly grew nonsignificantly during therapy, while HIV-associated CDR3s declined significantly. HIV-infected patients shared fewer CDR3 sequences between individuals than healthy controls. Significant mean usage differences between HIV-infected patients and controls involved eight alpha and eight beta V genes.

This CDR3 comprises 13 residues. V was trimmed by 5 bases and J by 1 base, leaving 8 bases between them. CDR1 is SGHTA and CDR2 is FQGNSA in the germline V gene. This clonotype was seen ten or more times. Its specificity is unknown. All unsorted peripheral T cells were captured because whole blood was used without fractionation. This sequence was found in an adult in good health. This rearrangement joins TRBV7-2 to TRBJ1-1; weak D call: TRBD1 (5 bases). Sequenced sample: blood. The CDR3 nucleotides are TGTGCCAGCAGCAGAACAGGGAACACTGAAGCTTTCTTT. Protein sequence: CASSRTGNTEAFF. The full variable domain, with the rest looked up from reference TRBV7-2 and TRBJ1-1, is GAGVSQSPSNKVTEKGKDVELRCDPISGHTALYWYRQSLGQGLEFLIYFQGNSAPDKSGLPSDRFSAERTGGSVSTLTIQRTQQEDSAVYLCASSRTGNTEAFFGQGTRLTVV.